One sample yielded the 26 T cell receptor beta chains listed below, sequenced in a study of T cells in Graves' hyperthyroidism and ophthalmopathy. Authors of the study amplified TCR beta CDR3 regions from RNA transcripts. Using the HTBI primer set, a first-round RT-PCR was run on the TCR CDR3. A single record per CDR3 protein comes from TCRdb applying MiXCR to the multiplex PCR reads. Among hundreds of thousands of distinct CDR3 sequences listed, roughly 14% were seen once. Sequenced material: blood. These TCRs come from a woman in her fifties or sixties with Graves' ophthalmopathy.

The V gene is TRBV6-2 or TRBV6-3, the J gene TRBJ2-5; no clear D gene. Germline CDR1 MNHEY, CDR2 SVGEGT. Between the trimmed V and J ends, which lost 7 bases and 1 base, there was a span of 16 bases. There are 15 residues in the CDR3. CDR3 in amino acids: CASTDQKVVQETQYF. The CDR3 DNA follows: TGTGCCAGCACCGACCAAAAGGTCGTCCAAGAGACCCAGTACTTC.

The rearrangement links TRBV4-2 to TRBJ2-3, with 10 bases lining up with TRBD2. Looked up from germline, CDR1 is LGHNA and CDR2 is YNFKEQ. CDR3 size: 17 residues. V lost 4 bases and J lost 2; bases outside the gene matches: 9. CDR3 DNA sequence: TGTGCCAGCAGCCGGATAGGTAGCGGGAGGTTCACAGATACGCAGTATTTT. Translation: CASSRIGSGRFTDTQYF.

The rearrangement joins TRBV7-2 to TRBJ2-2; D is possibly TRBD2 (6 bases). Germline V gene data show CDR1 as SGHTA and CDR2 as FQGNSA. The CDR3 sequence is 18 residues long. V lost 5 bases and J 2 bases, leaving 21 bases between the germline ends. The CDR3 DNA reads TGTGCCAGCAGCCCTAAACTTCCGGGGGAGATAAACACCGGGGAGCTGTTTTTT. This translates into CASSPKLPGEINTGELFF.

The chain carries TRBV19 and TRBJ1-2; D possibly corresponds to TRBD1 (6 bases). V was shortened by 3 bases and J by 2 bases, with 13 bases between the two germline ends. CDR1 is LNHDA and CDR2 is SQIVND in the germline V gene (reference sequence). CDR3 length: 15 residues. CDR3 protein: CASSIVLDSNYGYTF. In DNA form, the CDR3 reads TGTGCCAGTAGTATCGTGTTGGACAGCAACTATGGCTACACCTTC. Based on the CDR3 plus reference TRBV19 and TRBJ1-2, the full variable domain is DGGITQSPKYLFRKEGQNVTLSCEQNLNHDAMYWYRQDPGQGLRLIYYSQIVNDFQKGDIAEGYSVSREKKESFPLTVTSAQKNPTAFYLCASSIVLDSNYGYTFGSGTRLTVV.

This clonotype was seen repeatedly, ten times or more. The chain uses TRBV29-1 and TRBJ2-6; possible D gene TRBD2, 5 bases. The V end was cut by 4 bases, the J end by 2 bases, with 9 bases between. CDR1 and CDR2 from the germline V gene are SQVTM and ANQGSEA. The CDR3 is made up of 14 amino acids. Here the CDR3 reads CSVGGSAGANVLTF. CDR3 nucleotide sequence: TGCAGCGTTGGAGGTAGCGCTGGGGCCAACGTCCTGACTTTC.

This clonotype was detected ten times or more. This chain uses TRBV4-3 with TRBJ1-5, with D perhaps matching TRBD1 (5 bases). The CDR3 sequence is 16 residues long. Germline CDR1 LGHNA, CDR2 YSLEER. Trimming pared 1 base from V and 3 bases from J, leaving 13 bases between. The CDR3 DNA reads TGCGCCAGCAGCCAAGGGTGGGGAGGGACCAATCAGCCCCAGCATTTT. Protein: CASSQGWGGTNQPQHF.

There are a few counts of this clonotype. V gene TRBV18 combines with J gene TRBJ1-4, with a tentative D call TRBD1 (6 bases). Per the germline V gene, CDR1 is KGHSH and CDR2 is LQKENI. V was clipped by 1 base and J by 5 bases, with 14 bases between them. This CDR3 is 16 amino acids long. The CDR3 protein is CASSPLTGISNEKLFF. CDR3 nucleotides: TGTGCCAGCTCACCACTTACAGGGATTTCCAATGAAAAACTGTTTTTT.

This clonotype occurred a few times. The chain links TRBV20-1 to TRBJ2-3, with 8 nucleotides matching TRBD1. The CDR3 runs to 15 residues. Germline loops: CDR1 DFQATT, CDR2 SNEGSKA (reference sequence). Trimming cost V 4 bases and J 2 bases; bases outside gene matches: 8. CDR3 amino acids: CSAIRTGIFTDTQYF. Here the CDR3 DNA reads TGCAGTGCTATAAGGACAGGGATTTTCACAGATACGCAGTATTTT.

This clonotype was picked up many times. This CDR3 reads CASSVGAGGPETQYF. The DNA for the CDR3 is TGTGCCAGCAGCGTAGGAGCGGGAGGGCCAGAGACCCAGTACTTC. This rearrangement joins TRBV9 to TRBJ2-5, with 10 bases fitting TRBD2. This CDR3 is built from 15 residues. CDR1 is SGDLS, CDR2 YYNGEE, per germline. After removal of 0 bases from V and 4 bases from J, the junction contained 3 bases not matched to a gene.

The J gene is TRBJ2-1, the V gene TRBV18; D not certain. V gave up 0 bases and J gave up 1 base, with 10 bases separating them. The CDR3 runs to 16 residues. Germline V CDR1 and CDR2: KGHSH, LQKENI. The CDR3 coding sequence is TGTGCCAGCTCACCACCGGTTCGGAGATCCTACAATGAGCAGTTCTTC. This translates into CASSPPVRRSYNEQFF.

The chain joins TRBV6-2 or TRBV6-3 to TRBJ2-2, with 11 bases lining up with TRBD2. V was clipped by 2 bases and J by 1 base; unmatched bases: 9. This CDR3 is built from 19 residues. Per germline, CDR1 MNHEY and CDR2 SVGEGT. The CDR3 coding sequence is TGTGCCAGCAGTTACCCTCCGGGACTAGCGGATGTGAACACCGGGGAGCTGTTTTTT. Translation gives CASSYPPGLADVNTGELFF.

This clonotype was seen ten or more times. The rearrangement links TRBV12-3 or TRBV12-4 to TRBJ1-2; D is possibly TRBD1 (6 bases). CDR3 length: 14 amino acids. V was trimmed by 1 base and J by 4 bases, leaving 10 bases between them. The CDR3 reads CASSLGGGTYGYTF. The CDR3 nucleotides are TGTGCCAGCAGTTTAGGAGGGGGAACCTATGGCTACACCTTC.

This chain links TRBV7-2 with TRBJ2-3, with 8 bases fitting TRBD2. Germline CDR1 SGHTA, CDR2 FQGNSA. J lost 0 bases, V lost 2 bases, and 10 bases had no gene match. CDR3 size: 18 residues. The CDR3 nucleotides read TGTGCCAGCAGCTTAATGCCTAGCGGGCCCACTAGCACAGATACGCAGTATTTT. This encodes CASSLMPSGPTSTDTQYF.

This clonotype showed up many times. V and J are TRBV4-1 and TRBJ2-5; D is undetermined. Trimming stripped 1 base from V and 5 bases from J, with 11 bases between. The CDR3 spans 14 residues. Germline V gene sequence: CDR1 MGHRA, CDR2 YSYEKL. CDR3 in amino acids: CASSQVLKMETQYF. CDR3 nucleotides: TGCGCCAGCAGCCAAGTCTTAAAGATGGAGACCCAGTACTTC.

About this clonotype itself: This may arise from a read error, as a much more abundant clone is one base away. For the CDR3, the DNA is TGTGCCAGCAGTGAATTGGGTAGAGTCGAGGGGGAGAGCTACAATGAGCAGTTCTTC. Translation gives CASSELGRVEGESYNEQFF. The V and J genes are TRBV27 and TRBJ2-1, with D tentatively TRBD1 (6 bases). CDR1 is MNHEY, CDR2 SMNVEV, per germline (reference sequence). V was pared by 5 bases and J by 3 bases, with 26 bases between. The CDR3 extends over 19 amino acids.

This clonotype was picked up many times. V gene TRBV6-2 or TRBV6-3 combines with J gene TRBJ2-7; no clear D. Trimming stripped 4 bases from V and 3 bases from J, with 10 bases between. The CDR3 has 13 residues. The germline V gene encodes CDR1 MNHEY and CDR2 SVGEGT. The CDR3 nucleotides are TGTGCCAGCAGTTTTGCGACCCTCTACGAGCAGTACTTC. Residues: CASSFATLYEQYF.

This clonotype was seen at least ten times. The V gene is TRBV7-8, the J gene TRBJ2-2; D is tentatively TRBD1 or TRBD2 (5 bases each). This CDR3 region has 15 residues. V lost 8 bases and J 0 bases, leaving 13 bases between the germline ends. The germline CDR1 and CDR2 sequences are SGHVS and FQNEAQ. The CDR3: CASLGRVTNTGELFF. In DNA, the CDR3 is TGTGCCAGCTTGGGGCGGGTAACGAACACCGGGGAGCTGTTTTTT.

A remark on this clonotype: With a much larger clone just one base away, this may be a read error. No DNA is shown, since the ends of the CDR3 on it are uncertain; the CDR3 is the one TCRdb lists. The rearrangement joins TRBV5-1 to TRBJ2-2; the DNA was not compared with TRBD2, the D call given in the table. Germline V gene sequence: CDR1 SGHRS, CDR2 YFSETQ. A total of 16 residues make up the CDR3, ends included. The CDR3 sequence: CASSLLVAGGTGEPFF.

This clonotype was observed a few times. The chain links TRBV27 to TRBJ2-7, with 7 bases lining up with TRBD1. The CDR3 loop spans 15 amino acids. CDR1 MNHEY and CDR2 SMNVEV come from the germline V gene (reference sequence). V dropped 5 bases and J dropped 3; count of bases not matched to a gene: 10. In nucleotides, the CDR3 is TGTGCCAGCAGTCAACGCAGGGGGTTCATCTACGAGCAGTACTTC. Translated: CASSQRRGFIYEQYF.

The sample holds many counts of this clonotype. The CDR3 DNA is TGTGCCAGCTCACCGACTAGCTTGGAGACCCAGTACTTC. This codes for CASSPTSLETQYF. The rearrangement joins TRBV18 to TRBJ2-5; 7 bases agree with TRBD2. The V segment lost 3 bases and the J segment 5 bases; nucleotides outside the gene matches: 3. CDR1 and CDR2 (germline): KGHSH, LQKENI. This CDR3 comprises 13 residues.

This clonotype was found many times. As DNA, the CDR3 is TGTGCCATCAGTGACCTCCGGACAGCCTTCTATGGCTACACCTTC. This gives the protein CAISDLRTAFYGYTF. The rearrangement links TRBV10-3 to TRBJ1-2; weak D call: TRBD1 (6 bases). Germline V CDR1 and CDR2: ENHRY, SYGVKD. The CDR3 runs 15 residues. Trimming shortened V by 3 bases and J by 4 bases, and 15 bases separated the two germline ends.

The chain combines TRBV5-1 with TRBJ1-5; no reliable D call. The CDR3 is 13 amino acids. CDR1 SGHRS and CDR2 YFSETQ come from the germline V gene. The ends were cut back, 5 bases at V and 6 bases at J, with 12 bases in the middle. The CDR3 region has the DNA TGCGCCAGCAGATCCGGGTTGGGTCAGCCCCAGCATTTT. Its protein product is CASRSGLGQPQHF.

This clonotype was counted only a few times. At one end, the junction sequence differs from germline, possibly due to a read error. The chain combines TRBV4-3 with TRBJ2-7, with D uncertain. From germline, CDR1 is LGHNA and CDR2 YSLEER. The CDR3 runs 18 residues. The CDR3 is CASSQDVSYGSLSYVQYF. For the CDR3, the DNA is TGCGCCAGCAGCCAAGATGTGTCGTACGGCTCGTTGTCCTACGTGCAGTACTTC.

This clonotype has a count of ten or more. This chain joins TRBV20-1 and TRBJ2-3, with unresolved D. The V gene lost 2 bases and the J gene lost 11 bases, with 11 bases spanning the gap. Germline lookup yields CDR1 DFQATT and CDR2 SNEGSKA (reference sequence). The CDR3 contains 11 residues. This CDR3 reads CSARWLPLQYF. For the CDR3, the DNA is TGCAGTGCTAGATGGCTCCCTCTGCAGTATTTT.

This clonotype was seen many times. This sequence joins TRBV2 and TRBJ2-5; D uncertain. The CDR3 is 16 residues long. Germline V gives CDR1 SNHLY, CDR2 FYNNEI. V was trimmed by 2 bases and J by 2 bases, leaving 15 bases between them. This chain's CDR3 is CASSESTTRYQETQYF. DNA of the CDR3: TGTGCCAGCAGTGAATCAACTACGCGGTATCAAGAGACCCAGTACTTC.

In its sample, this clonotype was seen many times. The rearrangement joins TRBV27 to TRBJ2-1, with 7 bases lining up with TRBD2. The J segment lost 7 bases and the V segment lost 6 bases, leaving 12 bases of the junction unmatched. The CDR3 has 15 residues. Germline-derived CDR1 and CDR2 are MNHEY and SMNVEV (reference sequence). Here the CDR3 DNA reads TGTGCCAGCAGGCCCCTCGCGGGAGTAGGGAATGAGCAGTTCTTC. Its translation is CASRPLAGVGNEQFF.